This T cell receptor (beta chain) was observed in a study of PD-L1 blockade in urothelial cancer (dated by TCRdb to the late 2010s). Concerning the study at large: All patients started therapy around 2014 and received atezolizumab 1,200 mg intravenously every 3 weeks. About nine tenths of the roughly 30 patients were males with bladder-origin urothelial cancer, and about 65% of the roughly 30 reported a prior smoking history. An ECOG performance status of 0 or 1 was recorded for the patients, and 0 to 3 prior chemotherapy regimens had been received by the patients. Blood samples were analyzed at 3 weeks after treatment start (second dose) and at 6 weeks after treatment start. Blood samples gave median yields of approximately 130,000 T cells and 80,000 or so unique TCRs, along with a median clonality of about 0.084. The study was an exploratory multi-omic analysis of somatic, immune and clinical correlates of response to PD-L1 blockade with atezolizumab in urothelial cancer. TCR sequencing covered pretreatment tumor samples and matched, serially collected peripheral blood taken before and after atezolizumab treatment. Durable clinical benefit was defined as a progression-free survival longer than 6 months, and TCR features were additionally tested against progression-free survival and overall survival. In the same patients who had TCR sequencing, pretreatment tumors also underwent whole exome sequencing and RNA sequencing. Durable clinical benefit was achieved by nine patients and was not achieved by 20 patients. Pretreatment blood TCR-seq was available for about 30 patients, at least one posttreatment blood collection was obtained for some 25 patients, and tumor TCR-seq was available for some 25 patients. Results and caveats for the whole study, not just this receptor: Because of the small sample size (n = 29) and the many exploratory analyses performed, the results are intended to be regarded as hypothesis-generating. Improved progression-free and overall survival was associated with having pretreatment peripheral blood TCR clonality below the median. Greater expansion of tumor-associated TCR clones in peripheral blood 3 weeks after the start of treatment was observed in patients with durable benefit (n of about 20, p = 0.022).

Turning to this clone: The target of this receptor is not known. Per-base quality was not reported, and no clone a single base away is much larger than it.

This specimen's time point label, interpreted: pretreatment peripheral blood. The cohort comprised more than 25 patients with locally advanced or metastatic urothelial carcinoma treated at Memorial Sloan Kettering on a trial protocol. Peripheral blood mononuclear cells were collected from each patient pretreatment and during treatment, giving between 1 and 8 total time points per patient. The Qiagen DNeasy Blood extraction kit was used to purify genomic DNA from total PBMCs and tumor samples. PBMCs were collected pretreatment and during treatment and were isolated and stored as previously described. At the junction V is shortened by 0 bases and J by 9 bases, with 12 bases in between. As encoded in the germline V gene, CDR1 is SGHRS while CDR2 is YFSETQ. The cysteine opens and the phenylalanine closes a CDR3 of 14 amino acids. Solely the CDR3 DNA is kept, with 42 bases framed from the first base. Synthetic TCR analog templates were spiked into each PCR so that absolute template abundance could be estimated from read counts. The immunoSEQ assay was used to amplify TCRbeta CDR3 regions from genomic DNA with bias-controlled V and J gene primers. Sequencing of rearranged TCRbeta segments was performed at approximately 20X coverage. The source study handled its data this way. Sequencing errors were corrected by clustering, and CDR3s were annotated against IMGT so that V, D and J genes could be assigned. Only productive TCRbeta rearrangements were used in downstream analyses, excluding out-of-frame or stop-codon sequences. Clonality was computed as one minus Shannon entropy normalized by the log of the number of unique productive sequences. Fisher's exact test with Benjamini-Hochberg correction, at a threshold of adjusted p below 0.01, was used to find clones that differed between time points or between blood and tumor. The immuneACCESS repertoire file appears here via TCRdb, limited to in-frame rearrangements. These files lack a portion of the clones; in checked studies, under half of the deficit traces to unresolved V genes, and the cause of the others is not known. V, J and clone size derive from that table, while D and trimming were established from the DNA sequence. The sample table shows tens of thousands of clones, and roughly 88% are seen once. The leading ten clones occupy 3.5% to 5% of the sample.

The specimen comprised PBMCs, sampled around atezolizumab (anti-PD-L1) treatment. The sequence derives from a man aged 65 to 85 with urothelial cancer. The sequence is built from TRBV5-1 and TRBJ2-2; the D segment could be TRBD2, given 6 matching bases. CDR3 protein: CASSLAPGDRELFF. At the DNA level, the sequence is TGCGCCAGCAGCTTGGCCCCGGGGGACCGGGAGCTGTTTTTT.